The 9 T cell receptor beta chains below were found in one sample sequenced in a study of cytomegalovirus exposure and HLA in healthy donors. Amplification used 60 Vbeta primers and 13 Jbeta primers. Clones were sequenced by immunoSEQ multiplex PCR, and TCRdb holds only the in-frame ones, with some missing. The sample lists roughly 160,000 clones, approximately 80% occurring once. Sequencing used PBMCs. The receptors were sampled from a boy aged 2 to 9 in good health and CMV-seronegative.

V usage is TRBV6-4 and J usage is TRBJ1-1; D is unclear. The V gene's germline CDR1 is MRHNA and CDR2 SNTAGT. CDR3 length: 13 amino acids. Trimming took off 6 bases at V and 1 base at J, with 9 bases between the two ends. The CDR3 spells CASSGNPNTEAFF. Here the CDR3 DNA reads TGTGCCAGCAGCGGGAATCCGAACACTGAAGCTTTCTTT.

This clone has a handful of counts. This sequence joins TRBV6-6 and TRBJ1-2; 8 bases match TRBD1. J lost 12 bases, V lost 0 bases, and 9 bases had no gene match. There are 14 residues in the CDR3. CDR1 is MNHNY and CDR2 is SVGAGI in the germline V gene (reference sequence). The CDR3: CASSYSTQTGENTF. CDR3 coding DNA: TGTGCCAGCAGTTACTCGACCCAGACAGGGGAAAACACCTTC.

The chain has TRBV2 and TRBJ2-7, with 7 positions matching TRBD2. The V gene's germline CDR1 is SNHLY and CDR2 FYNNEI. This CDR3 has 15 residues. Unmatched junction bases numbered 7, after V lost 3 bases and J lost 2 bases. The CDR3 region is CASSDPSGNTYEQYF. CDR3 nucleotides: TGTGCCAGCAGTGACCCTAGCGGAAACACCTACGAGCAGTACTTC.

CDR3 nucleotides: TGTGCCAGCACAGACGGGGGATCCACTGAAGCTTTCTTT. Translation: CASTDGGSTEAFF. The V gene is TRBV2, the J gene TRBJ1-1, with D possibly matching TRBD1 (5 bases). The V gene's germline CDR1 is SNHLY and CDR2 FYNNEI. V gave up 7 bases and J gave up 4 bases, with 13 bases separating them. The CDR3 sequence is 13 residues long.

The chain has TRBV7-6 and TRBJ2-1; D uncertain. Trimming left V 1 base short and J 8 bases short, with 12 bases between. The germline V gene encodes CDR1 SGHVS and CDR2 FNYEAQ. The CDR3 covers 14 residues. CDR3 loop: CASSLVPGFDEQFF. Here the CDR3 DNA reads TGTGCCAGCAGCTTAGTACCGGGTTTCGATGAGCAGTTCTTC.

This clone was recorded only once. This chain joins TRBV30 and TRBJ2-3, with 9 bases fitting TRBD2. The junction had 6 bases not matched to a gene; V was cut back by 0 bases and J by 8 bases. The CDR3 runs to 14 residues. Germline V gene sequence: CDR1 GTSNPN, CDR2 SVGIG (reference sequence). Here the CDR3 DNA reads TGTGCCTGGAGTGTCACCGCGGGGGGGTCTACGCAGTATTTT. Translated, it gives CAWSVTAGGSTQYF.

The rearrangement links TRBV6-1 to TRBJ1-1; D remains ambiguous. Germline V lookup: CDR1 MNHNS, CDR2 SASEGT. V was trimmed by 6 bases and J by 3 bases, leaving 11 bases between them. The CDR3 is made up of 13 amino acids. The CDR3 protein is CASSDYWDTEAFF. CDR3 DNA sequence: TGTGCCAGCAGCGACTATTGGGACACTGAAGCTTTCTTT.

Only one count was recorded for this clone. The chain joins TRBV5-4 to TRBJ1-1; D is undetermined. The CDR3 spans 17 residues. Trimming left V 0 bases short and J 0 bases short, with 15 bases between. CDR1 and CDR2 (germline): SGHNT, YYREEE (reference sequence). CDR3 amino acids: CASSLDSLGNMNTEAFF. The DNA for the CDR3 is TGTGCCAGCAGCTTGGACAGCCTTGGAAACATGAACACTGAAGCTTTCTTT.

This clone came up a few times. The genes are TRBV5-6 and TRBJ2-7, with 7 positions matching TRBD1. Trimming cost V 0 bases and J 5 bases; bases outside gene matches: 2. The CDR3 is 13 residues long. Germline V gene lookup returns CDR1 SGHDT and CDR2 YYEEEE. CDR3 region: CASSLDRGHEQYF. CDR3 DNA sequence: TGTGCCAGCAGCTTGGACAGGGGCCACGAGCAGTACTTC.